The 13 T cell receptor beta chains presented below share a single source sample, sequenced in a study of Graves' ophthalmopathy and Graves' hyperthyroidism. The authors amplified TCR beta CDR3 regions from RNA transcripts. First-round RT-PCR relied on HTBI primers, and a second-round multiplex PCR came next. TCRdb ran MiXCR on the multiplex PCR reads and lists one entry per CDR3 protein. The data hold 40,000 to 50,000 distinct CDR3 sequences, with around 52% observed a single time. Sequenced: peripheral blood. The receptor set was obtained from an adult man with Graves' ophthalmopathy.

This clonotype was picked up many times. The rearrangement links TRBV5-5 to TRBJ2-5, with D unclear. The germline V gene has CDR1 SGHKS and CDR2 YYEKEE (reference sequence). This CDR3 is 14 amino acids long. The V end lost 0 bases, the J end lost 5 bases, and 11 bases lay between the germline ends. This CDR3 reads CASSLEVRVETQYF. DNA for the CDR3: TGTGCCAGCAGCTTGGAGGTTAGGGTCGAGACCCAGTACTTC.

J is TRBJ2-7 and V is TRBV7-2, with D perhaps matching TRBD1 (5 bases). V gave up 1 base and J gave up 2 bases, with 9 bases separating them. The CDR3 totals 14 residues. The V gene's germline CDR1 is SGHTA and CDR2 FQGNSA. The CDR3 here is CASSLDRKAYEQYF. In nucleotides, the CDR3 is TGTGCCAGCAGCTTAGACAGGAAAGCCTACGAGCAGTACTTC.

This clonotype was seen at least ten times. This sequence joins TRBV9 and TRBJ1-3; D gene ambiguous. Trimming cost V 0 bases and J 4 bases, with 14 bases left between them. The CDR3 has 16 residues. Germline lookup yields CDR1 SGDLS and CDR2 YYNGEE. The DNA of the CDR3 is TGTGCCAGCAGCGTAGCTACGCCGGGCAAGGGAAACACCATATATTTT. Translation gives CASSVATPGKGNTIYF.

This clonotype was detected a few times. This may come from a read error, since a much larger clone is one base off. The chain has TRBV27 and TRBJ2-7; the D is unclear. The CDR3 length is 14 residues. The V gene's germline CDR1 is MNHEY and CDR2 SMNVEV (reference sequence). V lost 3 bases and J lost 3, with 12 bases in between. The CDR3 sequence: CASSLKTVGYEQYF. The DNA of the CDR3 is TGTGCCAGCAGTTTGAAAACGGTCGGCTACGAGCAGTACTTC.

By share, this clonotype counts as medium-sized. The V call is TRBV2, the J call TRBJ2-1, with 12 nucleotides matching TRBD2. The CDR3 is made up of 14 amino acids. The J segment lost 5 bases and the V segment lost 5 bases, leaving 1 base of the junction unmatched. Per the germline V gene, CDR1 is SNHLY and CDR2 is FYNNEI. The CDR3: CASSWTSGNNEQFF. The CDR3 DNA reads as TGTGCCAGCAGTTGGACTAGCGGGAACAATGAGCAGTTCTTC.

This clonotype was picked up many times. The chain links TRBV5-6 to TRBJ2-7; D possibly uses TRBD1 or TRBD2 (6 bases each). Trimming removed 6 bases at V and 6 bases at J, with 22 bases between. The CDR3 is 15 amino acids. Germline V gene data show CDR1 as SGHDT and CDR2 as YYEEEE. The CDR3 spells CASNQGWGAGPEQYV. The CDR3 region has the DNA TGTGCCAGCAACCAGGGGTGGGGGGCCGGCCCCGAGCAGTACGTC.

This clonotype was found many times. The CDR3 spells CASSFGTGVGEQYF. CDR3 coding DNA: TGTGCCAGCAGTTTTGGGACAGGCGTTGGAGAGCAGTACTTC. The V gene is TRBV12-3 or TRBV12-4, the J gene TRBJ2-7; 8 bases align to TRBD1. V lost 3 bases and J lost 7; bases outside the gene matches: 8. CDR3 length equals 14 residues.

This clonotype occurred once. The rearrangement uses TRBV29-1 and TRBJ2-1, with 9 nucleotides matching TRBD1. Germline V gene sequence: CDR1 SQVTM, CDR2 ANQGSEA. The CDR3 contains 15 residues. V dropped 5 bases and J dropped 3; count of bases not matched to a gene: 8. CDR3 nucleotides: TGCAGCGTTAAGGCGGGACAGGGATTCTACAATGAGCAGTTCTTC. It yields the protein CSVKAGQGFYNEQFF.

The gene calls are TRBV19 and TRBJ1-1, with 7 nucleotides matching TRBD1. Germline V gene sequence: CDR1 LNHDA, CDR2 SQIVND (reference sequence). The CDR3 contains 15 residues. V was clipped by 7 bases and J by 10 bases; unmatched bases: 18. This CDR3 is CASIPRGGRVGRAFF. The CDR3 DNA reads TGTGCCAGTATCCCTCGAGGGGGCAGAGTAGGGAGAGCTTTCTTT.

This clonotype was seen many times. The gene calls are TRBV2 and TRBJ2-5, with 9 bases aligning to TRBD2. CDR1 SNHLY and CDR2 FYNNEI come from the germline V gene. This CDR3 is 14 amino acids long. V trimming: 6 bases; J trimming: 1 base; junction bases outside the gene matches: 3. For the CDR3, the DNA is TGTGCCAGCAGGAGACTAGCGGTCCAAGAGACCCAGTACTTC. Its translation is CASRRLAVQETQYF.

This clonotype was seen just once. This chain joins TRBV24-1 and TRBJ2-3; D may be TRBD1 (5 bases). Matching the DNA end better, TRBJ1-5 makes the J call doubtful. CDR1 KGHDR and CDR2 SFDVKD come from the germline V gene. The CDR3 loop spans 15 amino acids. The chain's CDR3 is CATSDLSGGRNTQHF. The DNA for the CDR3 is TGTGCCACCAGTGATTTGTCGGGGGGACGCAATACGCAGCATTTT.

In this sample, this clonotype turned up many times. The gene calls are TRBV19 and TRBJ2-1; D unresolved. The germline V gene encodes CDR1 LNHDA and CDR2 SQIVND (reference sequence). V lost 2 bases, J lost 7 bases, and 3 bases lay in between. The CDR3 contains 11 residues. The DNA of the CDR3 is TGTGCCAGTAGTATATCGAATGAGCAGTTCTTC. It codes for CASSISNEQFF.

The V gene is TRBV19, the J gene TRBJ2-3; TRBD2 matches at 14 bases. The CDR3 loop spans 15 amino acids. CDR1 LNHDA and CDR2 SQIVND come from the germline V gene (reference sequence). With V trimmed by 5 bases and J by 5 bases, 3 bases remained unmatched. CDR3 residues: CASSSGLAGGDTQYF. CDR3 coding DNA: TGTGCCAGTAGTTCCGGACTAGCGGGGGGAGATACGCAGTATTTT.